Below, 11 T cell receptor beta chains from the same sample are listed, as sequenced in a study of T cell clones after liver transplantation. Measured with immunoSEQ multiplex PCR; TCRdb has only the in-frame clones, and not every one. The sample contains tens of thousands of clones, roughly nine tenths of which appear only once. The specimen comprised CD4+ T cells from blood, sampled before liver transplant. The receptors shown here come from a human donor who received a liver transplant.

The chain uses TRBV4-3 and TRBJ2-1; 8 bases are shared with TRBD2. The CDR3 covers 14 residues. Unmatched junction bases numbered 7, after V lost 0 bases and J lost 12 bases. Germline V CDR1 and CDR2: LGHNA, YSLEER. CDR3 in amino acids: CASSQDLGGLAQFF. The CDR3 region has the DNA TGCGCCAGCAGCCAAGATCTGGGAGGACTAGCGCAGTTCTTC.

This clone was recorded a few times. The rearrangement links TRBV7-2 to TRBJ2-1, with 10 bases aligning to TRBD2. The CDR3 spans 15 residues. V dropped 2 bases and J dropped 6; count of bases not matched to a gene: 4. Germline lookup yields CDR1 SGHTA and CDR2 FQGNSA. CDR3 DNA sequence: TGTGCCAGCAGCTTAAACAGCGGGAGGGCCAATGAGCAGTTCTTC. Translation: CASSLNSGRANEQFF.

This chain links TRBV30 with TRBJ2-1; D is unresolved. CDR1 is GTSNPN and CDR2 is SVGIG in the germline V gene (reference sequence). This CDR3 comprises 11 residues. The ends were cut back, 0 bases at V and 7 bases at J, with 4 bases in the middle. The chain's CDR3 is CAWSVLNEQFF. CDR3 sequence (DNA): TGTGCCTGGAGTGTATTAAATGAGCAGTTCTTC.

The gene calls are TRBV27 and TRBJ1-3; tentatively, D is TRBD1 (5 bases). V was shortened by 1 base and J by 0 bases, with 13 bases between the two germline ends. Germline V gene data show CDR1 as MNHEY and CDR2 as SMNVEV (reference sequence). The CDR3 is made up of 17 amino acids. This CDR3 reads CASSLFAPRDSGNTIYF. CDR3 DNA sequence: TGTGCCAGCAGTTTATTCGCCCCCAGGGACTCTGGAAACACCATATATTTT.

V gene TRBV7-8 combines with J gene TRBJ1-5, with 7 positions matching TRBD1. Looked up from germline, CDR1 is SGHVS and CDR2 is FQNEAQ. The ends lost 5 bases at V and 3 bases at J; junction bases unmatched: 4. This CDR3 is 14 amino acids long. CDR3 DNA: TGTGCCAGCAGCCAACAGGGGTACAATCAGCCCCAGCATTTT. This encodes CASSQQGYNQPQHF.

This clone was counted between two and nine times. Written as DNA, the CDR3 is TGTGCCAGCAGTTACTCGGGGCTAGCTTTCTACGAGCAGTACTTC. It is translated as CASSYSGLAFYEQYF. J is TRBJ2-7 and V is TRBV6-5; D is tentatively TRBD1 or TRBD2 (5 bases each). The CDR3 has 15 residues. CDR1 is MNHEY and CDR2 is SVGAGI in the germline V gene. V was clipped by 0 bases and J by 3 bases, with 12 bases between them.

Regarding this clone: Other DNA sequences in the sample encode the same CDR3. The chain carries TRBV7-2 and TRBJ2-7, with TRBD1 matching 11 bases. The CDR3 is made up of 15 amino acids. Germline CDR1 is SGHTA and CDR2 is FQGNSA. V gave up 5 bases and J gave up 3 bases; unmatched junction bases: 6. CDR3 sequence reads: CASSPTGTGGYEQYF. CDR3 nucleotides: TGTGCCAGCAGCCCTACCGGGACAGGGGGCTACGAGCAGTACTTC. Filled out from reference TRBV7-2 and TRBJ2-7, the complete variable domain reads GAGVSQSPSNKVTEKGKDVELRCDPISGHTALYWYRQSLGQGLEFLIYFQGNSAPDKSGLPSDRFSAERTGGSVSTLTIQRTQQEDSAVYLCASSPTGTGGYEQYFGPGTRLTVT.

This clone came up a few times. J is TRBJ2-7 and V is TRBV10-3; perhaps TRBD2 as D (6 bases). V shed 0 bases and J shed 11 bases, with 14 bases lying between them. The CDR3 is 13 amino acids. The V gene's germline CDR1 is ENHRY and CDR2 SYGVKD. The CDR3 bases are TGTGCCATCAGTGAGTCTGGGGACTCCTCCGAGTACTTC. Encoded protein: CAISESGDSSEYF.

The CDR3 DNA reads TGTGCCAGCAGCTTCACTGCAGGGTCGGGCACAGATACGCAGTATTTT. It encodes CASSFTAGSGTDTQYF. This sequence joins TRBV7-6 and TRBJ2-3; perhaps TRBD1 as D (5 bases). The CDR3 runs 16 residues. The ends were cut back, 3 bases at V and 1 base at J, with 14 bases in the middle. Germline V gene data show CDR1 as SGHVS and CDR2 as FNYEAQ.

The chain joins TRBV5-1 to TRBJ2-5; the match to TRBD1 covers 9 bases. Near its end, the DNA agrees better with TRBJ2-7, so the J call may be wrong. Per the germline V gene, CDR1 is SGHRS and CDR2 is YFSETQ. The CDR3 consists of 15 residues. The CDR3 loop reads CASSPDRGWAYEQYF. Here the CDR3 DNA reads TGCGCCAGCAGCCCGGACAGGGGATGGGCCTACGAGCAGTACTTC.

This chain links TRBV28 with TRBJ2-2; 8 nucleotides line up with TRBD2. The V gene's germline CDR1 is MDHEN and CDR2 SYDVKM. Losses at the gene ends were 7 bases for V and 4 bases for J; bases not matched to a gene: 2. This CDR3 has 13 amino acids. CDR3 bases: TGTGCCAGCATTGGGACTAGCACCGGGGAGCTGTTTTTT. Its protein product is CASIGTSTGELFF.